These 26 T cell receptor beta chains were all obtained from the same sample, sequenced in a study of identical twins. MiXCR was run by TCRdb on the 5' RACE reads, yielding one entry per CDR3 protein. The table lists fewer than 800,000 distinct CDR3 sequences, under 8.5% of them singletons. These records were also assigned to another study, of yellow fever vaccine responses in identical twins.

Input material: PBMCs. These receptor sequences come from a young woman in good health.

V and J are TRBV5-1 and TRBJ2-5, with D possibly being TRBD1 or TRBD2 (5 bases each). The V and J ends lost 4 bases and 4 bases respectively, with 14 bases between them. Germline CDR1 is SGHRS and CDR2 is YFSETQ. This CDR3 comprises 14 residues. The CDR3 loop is CASSPRGLTETQYF. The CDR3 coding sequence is TGCGCCAGCAGCCCCCGGGGCCTTACAGAGACCCAGTACTTC.

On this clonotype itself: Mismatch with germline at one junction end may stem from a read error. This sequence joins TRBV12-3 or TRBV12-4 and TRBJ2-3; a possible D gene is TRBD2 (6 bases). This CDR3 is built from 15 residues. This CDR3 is CASSLAPHGLDTQYF. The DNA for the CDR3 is TGTGCCAGCAGTCTAGCGCCCCACGGTCTGGATACGCAGTATTTT.

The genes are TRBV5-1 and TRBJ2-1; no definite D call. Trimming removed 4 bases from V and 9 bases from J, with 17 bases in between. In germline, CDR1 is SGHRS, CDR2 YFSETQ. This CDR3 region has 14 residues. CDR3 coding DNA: TGCGCCAGCAGCGCCGACACTAAAGATAGTGAGCAGTTCTTC. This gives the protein CASSADTKDSEQFF.

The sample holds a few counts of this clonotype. As DNA, the CDR3 is TGTGCCAGCAGCCACCCGGGAGGACCGTACAATGAGCAGTTCTTC. Translation gives CASSHPGGPYNEQFF. The chain combines TRBV14 with TRBJ2-1; 7 nucleotides line up with TRBD2. The CDR3 runs to 15 residues. Unmatched junction bases numbered 6, after V lost 3 bases and J lost 4 bases. CDR1 is SGHDN and CDR2 is FVKESK in the germline V gene.

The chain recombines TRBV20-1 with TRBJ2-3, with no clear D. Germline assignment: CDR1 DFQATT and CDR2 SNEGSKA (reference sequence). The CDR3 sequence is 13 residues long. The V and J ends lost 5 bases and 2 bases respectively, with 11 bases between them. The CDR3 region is CSAPSSNTDTQYF. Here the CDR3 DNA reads TGCAGTGCTCCTTCTTCGAACACAGATACGCAGTATTTT.

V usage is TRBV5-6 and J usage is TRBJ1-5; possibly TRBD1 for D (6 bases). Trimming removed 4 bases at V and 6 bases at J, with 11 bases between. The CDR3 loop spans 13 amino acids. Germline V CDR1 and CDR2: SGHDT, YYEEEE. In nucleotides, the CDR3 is TGTGCCAGCAGCATGACACAGGGTCAGCCCCAGCATTTT. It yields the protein CASSMTQGQPQHF.

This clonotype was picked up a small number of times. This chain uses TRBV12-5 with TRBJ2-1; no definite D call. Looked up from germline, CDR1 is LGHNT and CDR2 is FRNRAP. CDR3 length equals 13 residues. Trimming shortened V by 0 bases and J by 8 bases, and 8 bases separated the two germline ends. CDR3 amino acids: CASGLVNSHEQFF. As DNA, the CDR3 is TGTGCTAGTGGTTTGGTGAACAGCCATGAGCAGTTCTTC. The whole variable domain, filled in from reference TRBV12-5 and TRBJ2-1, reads DARVTQTPRHKVTEMGQEVTMRCQPILGHNTVFWYRQTMMQGLELLAYFRNRAPLDDSGMPKDRFSAEMPDATLATLKIQPSEPRDSAVYFCASGLVNSHEQFFGPGTRLTVL.

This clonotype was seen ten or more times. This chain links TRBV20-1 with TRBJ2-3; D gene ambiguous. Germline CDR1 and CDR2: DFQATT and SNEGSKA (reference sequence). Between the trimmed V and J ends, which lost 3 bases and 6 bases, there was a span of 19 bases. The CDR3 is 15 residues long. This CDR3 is CSARADADLWDTQYF. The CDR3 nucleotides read TGCAGTGCTAGGGCGGACGCAGACCTTTGGGATACGCAGTATTTT.

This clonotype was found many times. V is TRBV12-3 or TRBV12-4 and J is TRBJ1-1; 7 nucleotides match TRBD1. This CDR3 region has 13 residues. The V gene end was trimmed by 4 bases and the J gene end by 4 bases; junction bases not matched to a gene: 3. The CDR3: CASSSNRGTEAFF. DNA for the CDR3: TGTGCCAGCAGTTCGAACAGGGGCACTGAAGCTTTCTTT.

CDR3 sequence reads: CASSLESNPKRNEQFF. In DNA form, the CDR3 reads TGTGCCAGCAGCTTGGAATCTAACCCTAAACGGAATGAGCAGTTCTTC. The V gene is TRBV5-4, the J gene TRBJ2-1; D not resolved. Germline lookup yields CDR1 SGHNT and CDR2 YYREEE (reference sequence). There are 16 residues in the CDR3. Trimming took off 0 bases at V and 7 bases at J, with 17 bases between the two ends.

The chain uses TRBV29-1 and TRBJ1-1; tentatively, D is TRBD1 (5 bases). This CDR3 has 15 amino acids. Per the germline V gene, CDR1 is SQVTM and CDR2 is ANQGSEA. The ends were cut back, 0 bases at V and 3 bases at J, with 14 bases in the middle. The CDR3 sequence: CSVEDKTRVYTEAFF. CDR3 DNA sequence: TGCAGCGTTGAAGATAAAACCAGGGTGTACACTGAAGCTTTCTTT. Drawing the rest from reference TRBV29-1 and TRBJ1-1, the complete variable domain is SAVISQKPSRDICQRGTSLTIQCQVDSQVTMMFWYRQQPGQSLTLIATANQGSEATYESGFVIDKFPISRPNLTFSTLTVSNMSPEDSSIYLCSVEDKTRVYTEAFFGQGTRLTVV.

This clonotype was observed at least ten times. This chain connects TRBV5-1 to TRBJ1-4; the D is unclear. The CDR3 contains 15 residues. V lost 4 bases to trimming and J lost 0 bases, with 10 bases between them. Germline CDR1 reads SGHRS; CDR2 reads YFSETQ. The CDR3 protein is CASSVSSSTNEKLFF. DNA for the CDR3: TGCGCCAGCAGCGTATCGTCCTCAACTAATGAAAAACTGTTTTTT. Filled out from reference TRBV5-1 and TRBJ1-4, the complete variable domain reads KAGVTQTPRYLIKTRGQQVTLSCSPISGHRSVSWYQQTPGQGLQFLFEYFSETQRNKGNFPGRFSGRQFSNSRSEMNVSTLELGDSALYLCASSVSSSTNEKLFFGSGTQLSVL.

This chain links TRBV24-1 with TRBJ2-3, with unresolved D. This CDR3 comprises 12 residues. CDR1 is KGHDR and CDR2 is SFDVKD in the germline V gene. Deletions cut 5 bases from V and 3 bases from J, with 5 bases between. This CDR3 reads CATSAWTDTQYF. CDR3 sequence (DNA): TGTGCCACCAGTGCTTGGACAGATACGCAGTATTTT.

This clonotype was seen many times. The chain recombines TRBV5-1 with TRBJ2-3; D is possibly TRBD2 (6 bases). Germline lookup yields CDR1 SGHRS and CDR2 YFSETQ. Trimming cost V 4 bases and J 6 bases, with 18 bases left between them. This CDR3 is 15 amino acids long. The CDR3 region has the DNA TGCGCCAGCAGCGCAGGAGGGCCGGGTGGGGATACGCAGTATTTT. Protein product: CASSAGGPGGDTQYF.

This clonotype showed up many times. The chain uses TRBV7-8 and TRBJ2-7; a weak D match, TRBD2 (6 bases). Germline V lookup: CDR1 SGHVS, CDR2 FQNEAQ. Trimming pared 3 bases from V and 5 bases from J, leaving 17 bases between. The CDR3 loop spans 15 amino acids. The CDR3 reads CASSFAGSPSHEQYF. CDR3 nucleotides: TGTGCCAGCAGCTTCGCGGGGAGTCCCTCTCACGAGCAGTACTTC.

CDR3 nucleotides: TGCGCCAGCAGCCAATCCCTAGCGGCCGCCTACGAGCAGTACTTC. Its translation is CASSQSLAAAYEQYF. This chain joins TRBV4-1 and TRBJ2-7; 7 bases align to TRBD2. There are 15 residues in the CDR3. CDR1 is MGHRA, CDR2 YSYEKL, per germline. V lost 2 bases and J lost 2; bases outside the gene matches: 6.

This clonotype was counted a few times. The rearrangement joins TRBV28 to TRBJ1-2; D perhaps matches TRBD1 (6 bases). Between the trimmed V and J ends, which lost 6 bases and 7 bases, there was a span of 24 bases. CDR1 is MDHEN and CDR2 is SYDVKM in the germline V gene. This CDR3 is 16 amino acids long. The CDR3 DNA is TGTGCCAGCAGACAGGTGGGGGGGCTGGGGTCAACTGGCTACACCTTC. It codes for CASRQVGGLGSTGYTF.

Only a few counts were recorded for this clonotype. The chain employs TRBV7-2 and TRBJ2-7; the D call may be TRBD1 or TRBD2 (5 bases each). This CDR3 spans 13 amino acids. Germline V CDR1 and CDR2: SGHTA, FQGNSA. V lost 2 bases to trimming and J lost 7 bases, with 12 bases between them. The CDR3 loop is CASSLPGRTEQYV. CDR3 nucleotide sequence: TGTGCCAGCAGCTTACCGGGACGGACAGAGCAGTACGTC.

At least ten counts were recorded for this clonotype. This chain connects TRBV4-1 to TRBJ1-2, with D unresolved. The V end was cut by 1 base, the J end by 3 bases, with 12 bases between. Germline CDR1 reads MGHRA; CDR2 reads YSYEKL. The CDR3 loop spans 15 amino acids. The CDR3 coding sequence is TGCGCCAGCAGCCAAGGTCTGGGGTTGGACTATGGCTACACCTTC. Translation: CASSQGLGLDYGYTF.

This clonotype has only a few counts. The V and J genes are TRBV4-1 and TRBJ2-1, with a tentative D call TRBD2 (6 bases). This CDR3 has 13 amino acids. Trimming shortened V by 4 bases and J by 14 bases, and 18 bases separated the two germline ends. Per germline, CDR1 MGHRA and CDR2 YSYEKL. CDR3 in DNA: TGCGCCAGCAGCCGCCTTGGGCCTGGGAGGAAGTTCTTC. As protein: CASSRLGPGRKFF.

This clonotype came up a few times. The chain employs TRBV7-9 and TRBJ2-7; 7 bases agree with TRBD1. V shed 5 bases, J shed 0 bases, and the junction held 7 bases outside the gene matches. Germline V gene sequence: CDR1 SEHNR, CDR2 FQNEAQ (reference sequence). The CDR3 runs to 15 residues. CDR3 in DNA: TGTGCCAGCAGCCCAACAGGGGCGAGCTCCTACGAGCAGTACGTC. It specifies CASSPTGASSYEQYV.

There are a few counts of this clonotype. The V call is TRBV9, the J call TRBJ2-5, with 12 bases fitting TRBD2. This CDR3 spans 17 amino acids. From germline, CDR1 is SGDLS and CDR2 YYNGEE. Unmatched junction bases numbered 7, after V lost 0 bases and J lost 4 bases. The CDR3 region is CASSVATLAGGVETQYF. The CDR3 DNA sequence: TGTGCCAGCAGCGTAGCTACACTAGCGGGAGGAGTAGAGACCCAGTACTTC.

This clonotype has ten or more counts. The CDR3: CSVEGWNTEAFF. CDR3 DNA sequence: TGCAGCGTTGAGGGGTGGAACACTGAAGCTTTCTTT. The chain combines TRBV29-1 with TRBJ1-1, with unresolved D. Trimming cost V 3 bases and J 1 base, with 6 bases left between them. The CDR3 extends over 12 amino acids. CDR1 and CDR2 from the germline V gene are SQVTM and ANQGSEA.

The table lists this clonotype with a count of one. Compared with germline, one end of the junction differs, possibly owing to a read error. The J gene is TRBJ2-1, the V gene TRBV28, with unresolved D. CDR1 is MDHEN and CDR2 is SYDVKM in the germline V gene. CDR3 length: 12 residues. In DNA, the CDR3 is TGTGGCAGCATTGGACCCCACAATGAGCAGTTCTTC. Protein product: CGSIGPHNEQFF.

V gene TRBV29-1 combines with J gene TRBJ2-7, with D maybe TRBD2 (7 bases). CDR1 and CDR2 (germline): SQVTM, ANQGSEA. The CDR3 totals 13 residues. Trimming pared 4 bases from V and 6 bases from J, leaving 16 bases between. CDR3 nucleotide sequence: TGCAGCGTTGTGCTGGGGGGGGCAAGCGAGCAGTACGTC. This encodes CSVVLGGASEQYV.

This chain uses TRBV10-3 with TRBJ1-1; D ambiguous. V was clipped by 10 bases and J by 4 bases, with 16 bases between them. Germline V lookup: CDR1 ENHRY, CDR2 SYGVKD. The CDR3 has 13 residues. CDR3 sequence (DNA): TGTGCCACCAAGTTCATGGGTCCCACTGAAGCTTTCTTT. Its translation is CATKFMGPTEAFF.